This T cell receptor beta chain was documented in a study of molecular identifiers for immune sequencing clone quantification. TCRdb fed the PCR reads into MiXCR, producing one record per CDR3 protein. Of approximately 630,000 distinct CDR3 sequences in the sample, about 25% were seen once. The CDR3 has 15 residues. Trimming took 1 base from V and 4 from J; bases not matched to a gene: 2. CDR1 is DFQATT, CDR2 SNEGSKA, per germline (reference sequence). Sequencing input: naive CD8+ T cells from blood, with Jurkat cell RNA spiked in. Subset described: FACS-sorted CD8+CD4-CCR7+CD45RA+ naive T cells. This sequence originates from a human donor in good health. Some libraries in this study had Jurkat cell RNA spiked in. The V call is TRBV20-1, the J call TRBJ2-3; 13 bases map to TRBD2. The DNA for the CDR3 is TGCAGTGCTAGAGGACTAGCGGGGGGTCCAGATACGCAGTATTTT. Encoded protein: CSARGLAGGPDTQYF.